This TCR beta chain derives from a study of neurological immune-mediated disorders. Broader study findings: Because no CDR3 amino acid sequences were shared across subjects by expanded clones, private repertoires were suggested in all groups.

This clonotype was seen repeatedly, ten times or more. What it recognizes is unknown. V shed 2 bases and J shed 2 bases, with 12 bases lying between them. CDR3 length: 15 amino acids. CDR1 is SGHKS and CDR2 is YYEKEE in the germline V gene (reference sequence). Template-switch 5'RACE cDNA synthesis added a 10-nucleotide unique molecular identifier. TCRdb fed the 5' RACE reads into MiXCR, producing one record per CDR3 protein. Of about 25,000 distinct CDR3 sequences in the sample, 6.7% were seen once. This chain uses TRBV5-5 with TRBJ2-3; maybe TRBD1 (7 bases). The source material was PBMCs. This TCR derives from a woman in her forties in good health. Here the CDR3 reads CASSFRGEITDTQYF. The CDR3 DNA sequence: TGTGCCAGCAGCTTCAGGGGGGAAATCACAGATACGCAGTATTTT.